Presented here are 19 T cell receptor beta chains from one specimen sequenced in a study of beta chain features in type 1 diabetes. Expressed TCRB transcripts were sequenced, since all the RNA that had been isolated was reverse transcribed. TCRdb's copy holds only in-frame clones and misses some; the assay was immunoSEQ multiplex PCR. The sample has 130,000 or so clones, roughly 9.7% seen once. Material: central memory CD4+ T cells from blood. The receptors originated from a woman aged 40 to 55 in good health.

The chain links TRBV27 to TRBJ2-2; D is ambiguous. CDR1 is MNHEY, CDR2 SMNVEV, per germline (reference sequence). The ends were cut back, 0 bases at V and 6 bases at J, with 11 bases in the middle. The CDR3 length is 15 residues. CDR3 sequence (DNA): TGTGCCAGCAGTTTATCGTTCCGGGTGGCCGGGGAGCTGTTTTTT. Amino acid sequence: CASSLSFRVAGELFF.

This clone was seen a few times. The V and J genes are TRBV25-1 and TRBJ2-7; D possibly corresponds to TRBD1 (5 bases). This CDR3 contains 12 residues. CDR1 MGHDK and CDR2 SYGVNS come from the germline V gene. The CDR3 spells CSSSGNRYEQYF. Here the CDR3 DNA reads TGTAGTTCAAGTGGGAACAGGTACGAGCAGTACTTC.

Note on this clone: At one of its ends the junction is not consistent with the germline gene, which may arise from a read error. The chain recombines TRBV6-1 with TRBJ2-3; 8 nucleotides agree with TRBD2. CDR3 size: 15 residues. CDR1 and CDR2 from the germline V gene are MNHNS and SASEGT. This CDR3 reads CAISPGGQGSDTQYF. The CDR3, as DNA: TGTGCCATCAGTCCGGGGGGGCAGGGATCAGATACGCAGTATTTT.

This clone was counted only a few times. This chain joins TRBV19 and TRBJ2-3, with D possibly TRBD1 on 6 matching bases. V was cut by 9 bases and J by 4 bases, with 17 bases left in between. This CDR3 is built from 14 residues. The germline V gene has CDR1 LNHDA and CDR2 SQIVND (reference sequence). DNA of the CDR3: TGTGCCAGCGCAACAGGGTTTAGGCCAGATACGCAGTATTTT. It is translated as CASATGFRPDTQYF.

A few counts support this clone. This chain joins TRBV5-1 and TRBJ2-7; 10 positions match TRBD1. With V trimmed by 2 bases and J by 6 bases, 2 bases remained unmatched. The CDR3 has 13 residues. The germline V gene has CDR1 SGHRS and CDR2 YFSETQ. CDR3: CASSFGQGGEQYF. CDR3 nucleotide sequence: TGCGCCAGCAGCTTTGGACAGGGGGGCGAGCAGTACTTC.

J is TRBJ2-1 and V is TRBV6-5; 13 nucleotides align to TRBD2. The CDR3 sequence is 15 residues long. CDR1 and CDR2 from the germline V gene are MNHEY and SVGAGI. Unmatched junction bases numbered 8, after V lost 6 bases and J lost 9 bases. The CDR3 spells CASRRGTSGVGEQFF. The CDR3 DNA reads TGTGCCAGCAGGAGAGGGACTAGCGGGGTGGGTGAGCAGTTCTTC.

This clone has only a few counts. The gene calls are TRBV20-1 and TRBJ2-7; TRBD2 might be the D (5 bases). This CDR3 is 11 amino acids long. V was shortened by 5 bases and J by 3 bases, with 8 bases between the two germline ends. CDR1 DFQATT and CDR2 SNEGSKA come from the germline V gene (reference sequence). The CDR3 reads CSAHRDYEQYF. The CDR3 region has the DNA TGCAGTGCTCACCGGGACTACGAGCAGTACTTC.

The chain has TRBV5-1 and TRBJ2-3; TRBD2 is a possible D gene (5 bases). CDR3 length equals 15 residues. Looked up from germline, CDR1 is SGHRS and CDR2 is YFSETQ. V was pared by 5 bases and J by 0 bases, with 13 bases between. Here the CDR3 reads CASRTDWSSTDTQYF. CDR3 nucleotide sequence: TGCGCCAGCAGGACGGACTGGTCGAGCACAGATACGCAGTATTTT.

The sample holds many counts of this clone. The CDR3 nucleotides are TGTGCCAGTAGCCCGCCCGGTTCGGTTGTGGCCCTCCACTTT. It codes for CASSPPGSVVALHF. The chain employs TRBV19 and TRBJ1-6; D unclear. Trimming took off 6 bases at V and 14 bases at J, with 20 bases between the two ends. The CDR3 has 14 amino acids. Germline loops: CDR1 LNHDA, CDR2 SQIVND (reference sequence).

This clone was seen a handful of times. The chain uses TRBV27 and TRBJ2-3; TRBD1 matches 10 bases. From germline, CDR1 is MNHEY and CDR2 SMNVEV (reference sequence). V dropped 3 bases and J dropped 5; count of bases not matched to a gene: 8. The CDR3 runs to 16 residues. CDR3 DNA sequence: TGTGCCAGCAGTTTCCTGACAGGGGGCAAGGGAGATACGCAGTATTTT. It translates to CASSFLTGGKGDTQYF.

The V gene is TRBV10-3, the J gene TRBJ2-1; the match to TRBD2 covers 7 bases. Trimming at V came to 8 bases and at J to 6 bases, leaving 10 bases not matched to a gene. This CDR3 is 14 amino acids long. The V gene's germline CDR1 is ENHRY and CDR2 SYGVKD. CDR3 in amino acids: CAIAGGLPPNEQFF. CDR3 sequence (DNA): TGTGCCATCGCCGGGGGGTTGCCCCCCAATGAGCAGTTCTTC.

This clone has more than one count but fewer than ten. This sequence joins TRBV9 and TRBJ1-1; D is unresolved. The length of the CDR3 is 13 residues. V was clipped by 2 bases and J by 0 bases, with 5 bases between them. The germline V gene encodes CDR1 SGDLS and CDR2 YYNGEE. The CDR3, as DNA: TGTGCCAGCAGCGTTCTATTGAACACTGAAGCTTTCTTT. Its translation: CASSVLLNTEAFF.

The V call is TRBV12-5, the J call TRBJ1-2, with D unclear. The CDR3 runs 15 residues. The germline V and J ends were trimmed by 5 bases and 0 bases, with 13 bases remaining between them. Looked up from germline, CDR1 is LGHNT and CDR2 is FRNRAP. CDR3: CASGRDWLANYGYTF. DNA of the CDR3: TGTGCTAGTGGTCGCGACTGGTTAGCTAACTATGGCTACACCTTC.

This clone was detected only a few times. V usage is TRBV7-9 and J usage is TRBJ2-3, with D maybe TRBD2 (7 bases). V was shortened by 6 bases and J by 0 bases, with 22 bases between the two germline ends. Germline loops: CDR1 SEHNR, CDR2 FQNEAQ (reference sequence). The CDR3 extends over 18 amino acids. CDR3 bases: TGTGCCAGCAGGCCTAAACCGCTAGGGGGGGGAAGCACAGATACGCAGTATTTT. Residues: CASRPKPLGGGSTDTQYF.

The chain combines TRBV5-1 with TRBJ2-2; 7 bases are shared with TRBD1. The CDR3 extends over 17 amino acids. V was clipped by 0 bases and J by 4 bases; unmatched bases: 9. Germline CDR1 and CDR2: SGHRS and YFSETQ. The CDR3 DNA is TGCGCCAGCAGCTTGGCCGAACAGGGGTCGGGCACCGGGGAGCTGTTTTTT. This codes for CASSLAEQGSGTGELFF.

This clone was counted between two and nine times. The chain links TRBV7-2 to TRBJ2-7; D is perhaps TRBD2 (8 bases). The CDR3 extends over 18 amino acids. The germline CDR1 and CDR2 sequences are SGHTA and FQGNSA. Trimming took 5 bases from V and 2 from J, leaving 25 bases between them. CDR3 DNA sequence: TGTGCCAGCAGCCCAACCTTAGGGCGGGGGGACAGACCCTACGAGCAGTACTTC. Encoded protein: CASSPTLGRGDRPYEQYF.

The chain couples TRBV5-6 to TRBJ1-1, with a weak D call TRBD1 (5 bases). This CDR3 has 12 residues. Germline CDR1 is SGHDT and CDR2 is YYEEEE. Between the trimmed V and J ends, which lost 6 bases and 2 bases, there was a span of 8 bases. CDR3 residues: CASTGPNTEAFF. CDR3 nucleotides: TGTGCCAGCACAGGGCCTAACACTGAAGCTTTCTTT.

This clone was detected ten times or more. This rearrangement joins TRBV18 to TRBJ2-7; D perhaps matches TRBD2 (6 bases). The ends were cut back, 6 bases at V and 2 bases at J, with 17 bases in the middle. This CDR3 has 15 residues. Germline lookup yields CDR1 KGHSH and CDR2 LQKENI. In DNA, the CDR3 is TGTGCCAGCTCCCCCGGGGCGGGACTTCCCTACGAGCAGTACTTC. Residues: CASSPGAGLPYEQYF.

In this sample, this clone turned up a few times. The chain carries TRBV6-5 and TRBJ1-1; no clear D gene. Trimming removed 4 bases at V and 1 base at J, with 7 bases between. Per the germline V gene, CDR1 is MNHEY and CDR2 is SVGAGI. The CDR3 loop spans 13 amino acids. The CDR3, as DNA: TGTGCCAGCAGTTTTCGGGGGAACACTGAAGCTTTCTTT. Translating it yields CASSFRGNTEAFF.